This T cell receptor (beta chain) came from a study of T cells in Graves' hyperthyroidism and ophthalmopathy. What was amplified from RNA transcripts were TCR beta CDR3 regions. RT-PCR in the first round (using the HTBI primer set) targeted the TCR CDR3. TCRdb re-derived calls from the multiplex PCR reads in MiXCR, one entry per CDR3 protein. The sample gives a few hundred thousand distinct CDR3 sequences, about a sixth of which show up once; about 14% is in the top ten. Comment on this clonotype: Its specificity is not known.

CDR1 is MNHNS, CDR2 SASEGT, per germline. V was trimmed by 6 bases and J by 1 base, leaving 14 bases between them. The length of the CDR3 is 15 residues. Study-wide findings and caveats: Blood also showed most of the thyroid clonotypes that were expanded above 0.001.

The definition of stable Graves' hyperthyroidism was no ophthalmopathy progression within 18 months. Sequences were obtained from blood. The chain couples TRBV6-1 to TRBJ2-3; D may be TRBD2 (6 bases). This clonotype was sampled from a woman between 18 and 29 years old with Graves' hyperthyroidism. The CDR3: CASSLSASGTDTQYF. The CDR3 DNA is TGTGCCAGCAGCCTGAGTGCTAGCGGCACAGATACGCAGTATTTT.